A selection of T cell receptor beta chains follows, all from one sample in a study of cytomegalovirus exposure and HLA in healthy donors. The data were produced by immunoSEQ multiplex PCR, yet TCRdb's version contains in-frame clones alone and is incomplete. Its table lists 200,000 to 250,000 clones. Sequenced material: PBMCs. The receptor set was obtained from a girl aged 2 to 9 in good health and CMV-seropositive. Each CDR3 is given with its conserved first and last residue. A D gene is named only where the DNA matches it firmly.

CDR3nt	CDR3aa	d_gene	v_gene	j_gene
TGTGCCATCAGTCTCTCCAATGAGCAGTTCTTC	CAISLSNEQFF	-	TRBV10-3	TRBJ2-1
TGCGCCAGCACTGGGGGCGGGAGGGCCAGCACCTACAATGAGCAGTTCTTC	CASTGGGRASTYNEQFF	TRBD2	TRBV10-2	TRBJ2-1
TGCGCCAGCAGGTTGTCTGGGGAGATAACCGGGGAGCTGTTTTTT	CASRLSGEITGELFF	-	TRBV5-1	TRBJ2-2
TGTGCCACCAGTGGACAGGGCTACGAGCAGTACTTC	CATSGQGYEQYF	TRBD1	TRBV2	TRBJ2-7
TGTGCCACCAGCAGTCTAGGACAGAATGAGCAGTTCTTC	CATSSLGQNEQFF	-	TRBV15	TRBJ2-1
TGCAGTGCTAGAGGCGACTATGGCTACACCTTC	CSARGDYGYTF	-	TRBV20-1	TRBJ1-2
TGTGCCAGTAGTTCTTGGACAGGGCCATCAGAAACAGATACGCAGTATTTT	CASSSWTGPSETDTQYF	TRBD1	TRBV19	TRBJ2-3
TGTGCCAGCAGCCTGCGGGACAGAGGAGCCTACACCTTC	CASSLRDRGAYTF	TRBD1	TRBV4-2	TRBJ1-2
TGTGCCAGCAGACGTGGGAGCTCTGGAAACACCATATATTTT	CASRRGSSGNTIYF	-	TRBV27	TRBJ1-3
TGTGCCATCAGTGAGTCGACTAGCGATGTCGGGGAGCTGTTTTTT	CAISESTSDVGELFF	TRBD2	TRBV10-3	TRBJ2-2
TGTGCCAGCACAACTAGCGGGGATCTTGGGCGGGAGCTGTTTTTT	CASTTSGDLGRELFF	TRBD2	TRBV27	TRBJ2-2
TGCGCCAGCAGCCAAGAACAACAGGGGGCGTCGGGTGGCTACACCTTC	CASSQEQQGASGGYTF	TRBD1	TRBV4-1	TRBJ1-2
TGTGCCTGGAGATACAGGGGGTACGAGCAGTACTTC	CAWRYRGYEQYF	TRBD1	TRBV30	TRBJ2-7
TGTGCCACCAGCAGGGACGGAGGGACCCAGTACTTC	CATSRDGGTQYF	-	TRBV15	TRBJ2-5
TGTGCCAGCAGTAGTTTGGAGGGACTAGCGGGAGGATTAGCCAAAAACATTCAGTACTTC	CASSSLEGLAGGLAKNIQYF	TRBD2	TRBV28	TRBJ2-4
TGTGCCAGCAGCTTGGGACCGCCAGGGGAAGCTTTCTTT	CASSLGPPGEAFF	-	TRBV5-4	TRBJ1-1
TGTGCCAGCAGTGATTCCGGGTTCGCTGAAGCTTTCTTT	CASSDSGFAEAFF	-	TRBV2	TRBJ1-1
TGTGCCAGTTCAGGGGGATATGATACGCAGTATTTT	CASSGGYDTQYF	TRBD1	TRBV6-5	TRBJ2-3
TGCGCCAGCAGCCTCCGGGACAGAGATGGCTACACCTTC	CASSLRDRDGYTF	TRBD1	TRBV5-1	TRBJ1-2
TGTGCCAGCACCGTTACTAGCGGGAGCCCCCTTGAGCAGTTCTTC	CASTVTSGSPLEQFF	TRBD2	TRBV27	TRBJ2-1
TGTGCCAGCAGCCCCCTGACAGGGGTGGATGAAAAACTGTTTTTT	CASSPLTGVDEKLFF	TRBD1	TRBV28	TRBJ1-4
TGCGCCAGCAGCTTGAGCTCAAAGGCCGGGACAGTTAGCACAGATACGCAGTATTTT	CASSLSSKAGTVSTDTQYF	TRBD1	TRBV5-1	TRBJ2-3
TGTGCCAGCAGTTACTCGGGGACAGGGAATGGCTACACCTTC	CASSYSGTGNGYTF	TRBD1	TRBV6-5	TRBJ1-2
TGTGCCTGGAGCCGGACAACCAATGGCTACACCTTC	CAWSRTTNGYTF	-	TRBV30	TRBJ1-2
TGTGCCAGCAGCGTAGCCCCAGCCAGGCCCGCTACTGGGGCCAACGTCCTGACTTTC	CASSVAPARPATGANVLTF	-	TRBV9	TRBJ2-6
TGCAGCGTTGATGGCGGGAGAAGGAACAATGAGCAGTTCTTC	CSVDGGRRNNEQFF	TRBD2	TRBV29-1	TRBJ2-1
TGTGCCAGCTCACCCGCAGGGGGCTACTACAATGAGCAGTTCTTC	CASSPAGGYYNEQFF	TRBD1	TRBV18	TRBJ2-1
TGTGCCAGTAGTATAGCCCGGCCCCTCCTAGCGGGGGAACAGTATTTT	CASSIARPLLAGEQYF	TRBD2	TRBV19	TRBJ2-3
TGTGCCAGCAGTTTAGGGGGACAGGGTAGTGGCTACACCTTC	CASSLGGQGSGYTF	TRBD1	TRBV28	TRBJ1-2
TGTGCCAGCAGCTTCCCTGGACTAGATGACAATGAGCAGTTCTTC	CASSFPGLDDNEQFF	TRBD2	TRBV5-6	TRBJ2-1
TGTGCCAGCAGCTTAGGACTTTCCATAGATACGCAGTATTTT	CASSLGLSIDTQYF	-	TRBV7-2	TRBJ2-3
TGTGCCAGCAGTGTAGCCAGCTATGGCTACACCTTC	CASSVASYGYTF	-	TRBV2	TRBJ1-2
TGTGCCAGCACCACTTCGTCTGGAAACACCATATATTTT	CASTTSSGNTIYF	-	TRBV7-2	TRBJ1-3
TGCGCCAGCAGCTTGGCCGTACTAGCGGGAGAGGATACGCAGTATTTT	CASSLAVLAGEDTQYF	TRBD2	TRBV5-1	TRBJ2-3
TGTGCCAGCAGAGTAAAACAGGGGCCGCACACTGAAGCTTTCTTT	CASRVKQGPHTEAFF	TRBD1	TRBV6-4	TRBJ1-1
TGTGCCAGTAGGAGCGGACAGGCAAGCTCTGGAAACACCATATATTTT	CASRSGQASSGNTIYF	TRBD1	TRBV19	TRBJ1-3
TGCGCCAGCACCCTGACAGGGGGGGACTCCTACGAGCAGTACTTC	CASTLTGGDSYEQYF	TRBD1	TRBV5-1	TRBJ2-7
TGTGCCAGCAGTGAGCCGACAGGGGGCATAGAGACCCAGTACTTC	CASSEPTGGIETQYF	TRBD1	TRBV6-1	TRBJ2-5
TGCAGCGGATCCTTGACAGGGGGATATGGCTACACCTTC	CSGSLTGGYGYTF	TRBD1	TRBV29-1	TRBJ1-2
TGTGCCAGCAGCCAGGGGGACAGCGCAGCTTTCTTT	CASSQGDSAAFF	TRBD1	TRBV4-2	TRBJ1-1
TGCGCCAGCAGCCGAGACGGGGTCTCCTACGAGCAGTACTTC	CASSRDGVSYEQYF	-	TRBV5-1	TRBJ2-7
TGTGCCAGCAGCTCGGGAGGGGGACGCCCGAATCAGCCCCAGCATTTT	CASSSGGGRPNQPQHF	-	TRBV27	TRBJ1-5